This T cell receptor beta chain came from a study of a mutant IDH1 vaccine in newly diagnosed glioma. General study results and limits: Of the patients, 80% to 95% had vaccine-induced immune responses.

The time point: week 5, during vaccination. Doses comprised 300 ug of mutant IDH1 20-mer peptide each, plus topical imiquimod. Comments on this clone: Its matching antigen is unknown.

Losses at the gene ends were 0 bases for V and 3 bases for J; bases not matched to a gene: 2. Germline CDR1 is LGHNA and CDR2 is YSLEER. This CDR3 has 16 residues. TCRdb's copy holds only in-frame clones and misses some; the assay was immunoSEQ multiplex PCR. The repertoire has some 60,000 clones, 75% to 90% of them found once; the top ten carry approximately 4.2%. The chain employs TRBV4-3 and TRBJ2-3, with 11 bases that match TRBD2. The sequence was collected from a woman aged 40 to 49 with glioma. The sample in question was PBMCs, obtained from a glioma patient whose treatment included an IDH1 peptide vaccine. CDR3 sequence: CASSQDLAGGTDTQYF. For the CDR3, the DNA is TGCGCCAGCAGCCAAGATCTAGCGGGGGGTACAGATACGCAGTATTTT.